One sample yielded the 19 T cell receptor beta chains listed below, sequenced in a study of HIV-infected children after antiretroviral therapy interruption. Unique molecular identifiers were included in an RNA-based 3' RACE TCR library. TCRdb itself ran the 3' RACE reads through MiXCR, one entry per CDR3 protein. In the table there are about 89,000 distinct CDR3 sequences, approximately 6.9% of which are singletons. Treatment indicated: PENTA 11 planned treatment interruption arm or continuous ART arm. Sequencing used CD45RA+ CD4+ T cells from PBMCs, pooled from several time points, obtained from a donor given antiretroviral therapy, either interrupted or continuous. Stated subset: naive CD4+ CD45RA+ CD45RO- T cells. These receptors were collected from a pool of human donors with HIV.

This clonotype was recorded many times. The chain couples TRBV10-1 to TRBJ2-2; possibly TRBD2 for D (7 bases). The CDR3 sequence is 17 residues long. The germline gives CDR1 WNHNN, CDR2 SYGVQD (reference sequence). The V end lost 8 bases, the J end lost 1 base, and 20 bases lay between the germline ends. CDR3 sequence reads: CASPWGGRFLNTGELFF. CDR3 in DNA: TGCGCCAGCCCGTGGGGGGGGCGATTCCTGAACACCGGGGAGCTGTTTTTT.

This clonotype was counted ten times or more. The chain uses TRBV10-3 and TRBJ1-5, with 7 bases fitting TRBD1. CDR3 size: 15 residues. CDR1 is ENHRY, CDR2 SYGVKD, per germline. V dropped 2 bases and J dropped 4; count of bases not matched to a gene: 5. Here the CDR3 DNA reads TGTGCCATCAGTGAGAGGACAGGTTATAATCAGCCCCAGCATTTT. Translating gives CAISERTGYNQPQHF.

The chain's CDR3 is CASSVGAARYEKLFF. CDR3 nucleotide sequence: TGTGCCAGCAGCGTAGGGGCCGCAAGGTATGAAAAACTGTTTTTT. This sequence joins TRBV9 and TRBJ1-4; D unresolved. CDR3 size: 15 residues. CDR1 is SGDLS and CDR2 is YYNGEE in the germline V gene. V was cut by 0 bases and J by 6 bases, with 12 bases left in between.

This clonotype has just a few counts. This sequence joins TRBV6-5 and TRBJ1-2; 9 nucleotides line up with TRBD1. The CDR3 runs 13 residues. V was pared by 6 bases and J by 4 bases, with 3 bases of the junction left unmatched. Germline CDR1 and CDR2: MNHEY and SVGAGI. CDR3 bases: TGTGCCAGCAGGGCGGACAGGGGCTATGGCTACACCTTC. It is translated as CASRADRGYGYTF.

This chain connects TRBV25-1 to TRBJ1-5; 9 nucleotides match TRBD1. The CDR3 spans 15 residues. Germline lookup yields CDR1 MGHDK and CDR2 SYGVNS. The V and J ends lost 5 bases and 3 bases, in that order; junction bases with no gene match: 5. CDR3 sequence: CASSTGQGHNQPQHF. The DNA for the CDR3 is TGTGCCAGCAGTACGGGACAGGGTCACAATCAGCCCCAGCATTTT.

This clonotype came up a few times. The chain recombines TRBV6-5 with TRBJ1-2; unclear D gene. The CDR3 is 12 amino acids. The germline V and J ends were trimmed by 8 bases and 10 bases, with 17 bases remaining between them. CDR1 is MNHEY and CDR2 is SVGAGI in the germline V gene. CDR3 in amino acids: CASGDTNSDYTF. The CDR3 DNA reads TGTGCCAGCGGTGACACAAACTCCGACTACACCTTC.

This clonotype was recorded at least ten times. The chain links TRBV28 to TRBJ1-5; D unclear. Between the trimmed V and J ends, which lost 6 bases and 4 bases, there was a span of 16 bases. The CDR3 sequence is 15 residues long. CDR1 and CDR2 from the germline V gene are MDHEN and SYDVKM. CDR3 in DNA: TGTGCCAGCAGACCCAGGTTTCAGCAGAATCAGCCCCAGCATTTT. Protein product: CASRPRFQQNQPQHF. The full variable domain, its missing parts supplied by reference TRBV28 and TRBJ1-5, is DVKVTQSSRYLVKRTGEKVFLECVQDMDHENMFWYRQDPGLGLRLIYFSYDVKMKEKGDIPEGYSVSREKKERFSLILESASTNQTSMYLCASRPRFQQNQPQHFGDGTRLSIL.

This clonotype has at least ten counts. This chain links TRBV3-1 with TRBJ2-3; tentatively, D is TRBD2 (6 bases). Per the germline V gene, CDR1 is LGHDT and CDR2 is YNNKEL (reference sequence). Trimming shortened V by 3 bases and J by 0 bases, and 10 bases separated the two germline ends. There are 15 residues in the CDR3. The CDR3 sequence: CASSHGTESTDTQYF. CDR3 DNA sequence: TGTGCCAGCAGCCATGGGACTGAGAGCACAGATACGCAGTATTTT.

This clonotype was picked up many times. V is TRBV24-1 and J is TRBJ1-5; 7 bases are shared with TRBD1. Germline CDR1 reads KGHDR; CDR2 reads SFDVKD. With V trimmed by 5 bases and J by 7 bases, 4 bases remained unmatched. This CDR3 is built from 13 residues. This CDR3 reads CATSVGGAQPQHF. The CDR3 DNA sequence: TGTGCCACCAGTGTAGGGGGCGCGCAGCCCCAGCATTTT.

The sample holds a few counts of this clonotype. The J gene is TRBJ1-5, the V gene TRBV3-2. TRBV3-2 is a pseudogene locus. The length of the CDR3 is 13 residues. The DNA for the CDR3 is TGTGCCAGCTCAGACCAGTCCGGGAATGCCCAGCATTTT. Protein sequence: CASSDQSGNAQHF.

This clonotype was counted a few times. The chain employs TRBV20-1 and TRBJ2-1; D perhaps matches TRBD2 (6 bases). V was pared by 2 bases and J by 6 bases, with 14 bases between. This CDR3 contains 14 residues. CDR1 and CDR2 from the germline V gene are DFQATT and SNEGSKA (reference sequence). CDR3 amino acids: CSARSRGIRNEQFF. The CDR3 nucleotides read TGCAGTGCTAGATCCCGCGGGATTCGCAATGAGCAGTTCTTC.

This clonotype was detected many times. The chain carries TRBV3-1 and TRBJ2-3, with TRBD2 matching 11 bases. Trimming at V came to 0 bases and at J to 1 base, leaving 0 bases not matched to a gene. Germline lookup yields CDR1 LGHDT and CDR2 YNNKEL (reference sequence). This CDR3 is built from 16 residues. In DNA, the CDR3 is TGTGCCAGCAGCCAAGAACTAGCGGGAGGCACAGATACGCAGTATTTT. Translation: CASSQELAGGTDTQYF.

This clonotype was seen many times. This CDR3 reads CASSFSVAKNIQYF. CDR3 DNA: TGTGCCAGCAGCTTCTCGGTAGCCAAAAACATTCAGTACTTC. The chain recombines TRBV7-2 with TRBJ2-4; D unclear. Trimming took 3 bases from V and 0 from J, leaving 6 bases between them. CDR3 size: 14 residues. The V gene's germline CDR1 is SGHTA and CDR2 FQGNSA. Combining the CDR3 with reference TRBV7-2 and TRBJ2-4 gives the whole variable domain GAGVSQSPSNKVTEKGKDVELRCDPISGHTALYWYRQSLGQGLEFLIYFQGNSAPDKSGLPSDRFSAERTGGSVSTLTIQRTQQEDSAVYLCASSFSVAKNIQYFGAGTRLSVL.

This sequence joins TRBV23-1 and TRBJ1-1, with D perhaps TRBD1 (5 bases). TRBV23-1 has ORF status, its function being uncertain. Trimming left V 0 bases short and J 3 bases short, with 17 bases between. The length of the CDR3 is 17 residues. CDR3 region: CASSQSGPGRRDTEAFF. The CDR3 DNA sequence: TGCGCCAGCAGTCAATCGGGGCCCGGGAGGCGTGACACTGAAGCTTTCTTT.

This clonotype occurred a few times. A much bigger clone sits one base away, suggesting this may be a read error. The chain uses TRBV3-1 and TRBJ1-4; 7 positions match TRBD1. Germline CDR1 and CDR2: LGHDT and YNNKEL (reference sequence). The CDR3 has 15 residues. The DNA for the CDR3 is TGTGCCAGCAACCAAAGACAGGGTCCTAATGAAAAACTGTTTTTT. This gives the protein CASNQRQGPNEKLFF.

The chain employs TRBV19 and TRBJ2-6, with TRBD1 matching over 7 bases. The germline CDR1 and CDR2 sequences are LNHDA and SQIVND (reference sequence). CDR3 size: 16 residues. Trimming cost V 7 bases and J 4 bases; bases outside gene matches: 10. Written as DNA, the CDR3 is TGTGCCAGTACCCTCCGGACAGGCTCCGGGGCCAACGTCCTGACTTTC. Its protein product is CASTLRTGSGANVLTF. The whole variable domain, remainder taken from reference TRBV19 and TRBJ2-6, is DGGITQSPKYLFRKEGQNVTLSCEQNLNHDAMYWYRQDPGQGLRLIYYSQIVNDFQKGDIAEGYSVSREKKESFPLTVTSAQKNPTAFYLCASTLRTGSGANVLTFGAGSRLTVL.

This clonotype was counted many times. This chain joins TRBV28 and TRBJ2-5; D uncertain. V lost 6 bases and J lost 2, with 19 bases in between. Looked up from germline, CDR1 is MDHEN and CDR2 is SYDVKM. The CDR3 consists of 16 residues. CDR3 DNA sequence: TGTGCCAGCAGGAAGGGCCTCCGGGTCCAACAAGAGACCCAGTACTTC. Its protein is CASRKGLRVQQETQYF.

This clonotype was counted ten times or more. DNA for the CDR3: TGTGCTAGTGGTTTGCCTTCGCTAGCGGGGGCCGATACGCAGTATTTT. Its protein is CASGLPSLAGADTQYF. The chain uses TRBV12-5 and TRBJ2-3, with 10 bases matching TRBD2. CDR3 length equals 16 residues. With 2 bases clipped from V and 6 bases from J, the junction kept 8 bases outside the gene matches. CDR1 LGHNT and CDR2 FRNRAP come from the germline V gene.

This clonotype was seen repeatedly, ten times or more. The V call is TRBV6-4, the J call TRBJ2-1; possible D gene TRBD1, 5 bases. Germline V gives CDR1 MRHNA, CDR2 SNTAGT. The CDR3 is 13 residues long. Trimming stripped 2 bases from V and 9 bases from J, with 11 bases between. CDR3 nucleotide sequence: TGTGCCAGCAGTGACACCCCGACAGTTGAGCAGTTCTTC. Residues: CASSDTPTVEQFF.